The rows below give T cell receptor beta chains drawn from one sample of a study of cytomegalovirus exposure and HLA in healthy donors. Here immunoSEQ multiplex PCR was the method, and the copy in TCRdb shows in-frame clones only, minus some. Here the sample table reports about 190,000 clones. Source material: PBMCs. The receptors originated from a woman younger than 45 in good health and CMV-seropositive. Both conserved end residues are part of each CDR3. Fields, in order: D gene, J gene, V gene, CDR3 DNA, CDR3 protein. A D gene is named only where the DNA matches it firmly.

- TRBJ1-1 TRBV7-2 TGTGCCAGCAGCCCTGGGGCCGAAGCTTTCTTT CASSPGAEAFF
TRBD1 TRBJ2-1 TRBV29-1 TGCAGCGTTCGGACAGGGTCTGGAAATGAGCAGTTCTTC CSVRTGSGNEQFF
- TRBJ1-4 TRBV29-1 TGCAGCGTTGAGACAGATGTGGGAGGAAAACTGTTTTTT CSVETDVGGKLFF
- TRBJ2-1 TRBV4-1 TGCGCCAGCAGCCAAGAAACGGGAGCCGCGGGGAATGAGCAGTTCTTC CASSQETGAAGNEQFF
- TRBJ2-6 TRBV5-4 TGTGCCAGCAGCTTGGCCGGGACTGGGGCCAACGTCCTGACTTTC CASSLAGTGANVLTF
TRBD2 TRBJ2-3 TRBV28 TGTGCCAGCAGTGGACATAACCCGACTAGCGGAGGGATAGATACGCAGTATTTT CASSGHNPTSGGIDTQYF
TRBD1 TRBJ2-7 TRBV19 TGTGCCAGCGGACAGGGAAACCCTTACGAGCAGTACTTC CASGQGNPYEQYF
- TRBJ1-1 TRBV6-1 TGTGCCAGCAACGAGGGTTTGGGTACTGAAGCTTTCTTT CASNEGLGTEAFF
TRBD1 TRBJ2-3 TRBV4-3 TGCGCCAGCAGCCGGTCCGGGACAGGGCTATCAGATACGCAGTATTTT CASSRSGTGLSDTQYF
TRBD1 TRBJ2-3 TRBV6-5 TGTGCCAGCAGTAGCCCACAGGGGGCAACAGATACGCAGTATTTT CASSSPQGATDTQYF
- TRBJ2-5 TRBV28 TGTGCCAGCAGTTTTGGCGGGGTTGGGACCCAGTACTTC CASSFGGVGTQYF
TRBD2 TRBJ2-2 TRBV2 TGTGCCATCACTAGCGGGGGGCAGTACACCGGGGAGCTGTTTTTT CAITSGGQYTGELFF
TRBD1 TRBJ1-2 TRBV18 TGTGCCAGCTCATCCCGGACAGGGTTAAACTATGGCTACACCTTC CASSSRTGLNYGYTF
- TRBJ2-4 TRBV6-5 TGTGCCAGCAAGGAGGCAGCCAAAAACATTCAGTACTTC CASKEAAKNIQYF
TRBD2 TRBJ2-5 TRBV15 TGTGCCACCAGCAGAGATCGAGGCGGGGGGGAAGAGACCCAGTACTTC CATSRDRGGGEETQYF
TRBD1 TRBJ2-4 TRBV5-1 TGCGCCAGCAGCCGCCTTGGACAGGGAACACTAGCCAAAAACATTCAGTACTTC CASSRLGQGTLAKNIQYF
TRBD1 TRBJ2-7 TRBV10-3 TGTGCCATCAGTGAGAGGGGACAGCCTTCCGAGCAGTACTTC CAISERGQPSEQYF
- TRBJ1-6 TRBV20-1 TGCAGTGCTTGGAGAGGGGAGGACCTCCACTTT CSAWRGEDLHF
- TRBJ1-5 TRBV10-3 TGTGCCATCAGTGACAACAATCAGCCCCAGCATTTT CAISDNNQPQHF
- TRBJ2-3 TRBV5-8 TGTGCCAGCAGCTTGGTACCTATATGGGATACGCAGTATTTT CASSLVPIWDTQYF
- TRBJ2-7 TRBV5-6 TGTGCCAGCAGCTTGGTGAGAGGGAGATCCTACGAGCAGTACTTC CASSLVRGRSYEQYF
TRBD2 TRBJ2-1 TRBV10-1 TGCGCCAGCAGCCTTACTAGCGGGGGACACAATGAGCAGTTCTTC CASSLTSGGHNEQFF